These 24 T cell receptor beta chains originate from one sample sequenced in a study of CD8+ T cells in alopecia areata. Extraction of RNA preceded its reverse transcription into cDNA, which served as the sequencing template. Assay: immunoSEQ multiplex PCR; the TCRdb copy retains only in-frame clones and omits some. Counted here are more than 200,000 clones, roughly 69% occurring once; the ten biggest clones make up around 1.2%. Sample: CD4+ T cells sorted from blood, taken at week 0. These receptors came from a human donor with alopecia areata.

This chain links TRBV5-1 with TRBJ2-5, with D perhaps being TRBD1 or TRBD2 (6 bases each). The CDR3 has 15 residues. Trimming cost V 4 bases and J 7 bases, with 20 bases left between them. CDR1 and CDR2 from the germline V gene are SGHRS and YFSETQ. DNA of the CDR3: TGCGCCAGCAGCCCTGTCCCCGGGGGCGAGGGGACCCAGTACTTC. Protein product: CASSPVPGGEGTQYF.

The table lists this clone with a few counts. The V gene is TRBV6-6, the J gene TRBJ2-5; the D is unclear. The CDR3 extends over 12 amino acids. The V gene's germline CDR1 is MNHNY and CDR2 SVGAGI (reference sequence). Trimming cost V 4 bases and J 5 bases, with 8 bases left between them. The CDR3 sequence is CASSSSEETQYF. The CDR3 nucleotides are TGTGCCAGCAGTTCCTCCGAGGAGACCCAGTACTTC.

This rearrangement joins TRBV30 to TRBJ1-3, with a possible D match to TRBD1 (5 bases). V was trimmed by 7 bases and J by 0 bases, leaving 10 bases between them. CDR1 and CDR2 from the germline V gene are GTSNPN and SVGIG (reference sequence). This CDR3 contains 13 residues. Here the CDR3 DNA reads TGTGCCTCCTCGACAGACTCTGGAAACACCATATATTTT. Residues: CASSTDSGNTIYF.

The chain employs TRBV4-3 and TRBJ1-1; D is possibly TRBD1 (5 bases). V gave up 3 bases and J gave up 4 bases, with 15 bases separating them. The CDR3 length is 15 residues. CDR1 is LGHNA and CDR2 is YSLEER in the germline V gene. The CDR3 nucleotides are TGCGCCAGCAGCCAGATGGTCACAGGTTCCACTGAAGCTTTCTTT. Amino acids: CASSQMVTGSTEAFF.

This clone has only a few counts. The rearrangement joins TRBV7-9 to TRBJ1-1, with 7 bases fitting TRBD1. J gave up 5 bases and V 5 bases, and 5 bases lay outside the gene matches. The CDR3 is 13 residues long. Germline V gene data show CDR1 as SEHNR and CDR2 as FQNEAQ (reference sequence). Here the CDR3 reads CASSPTGETEAFF. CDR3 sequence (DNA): TGTGCCAGCAGCCCCACAGGGGAGACTGAAGCTTTCTTT.

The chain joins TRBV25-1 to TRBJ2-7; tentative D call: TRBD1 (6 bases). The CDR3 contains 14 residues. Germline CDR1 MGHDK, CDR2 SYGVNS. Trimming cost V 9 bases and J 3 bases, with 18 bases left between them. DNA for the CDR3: TGTGCCAGTAGGGACGACAGGTCTGACTACGAGCAGTACTTC. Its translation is CASRDDRSDYEQYF.

CDR3 bases: TGTGCCAGCAGCTTAGGGGGCCTTATACAAGAGACCCAGTACTTC. This codes for CASSLGGLIQETQYF. J is TRBJ2-5 and V is TRBV13; D remains ambiguous. The V end was cut by 0 bases, the J end by 2 bases, with 10 bases between. CDR1 and CDR2 (germline): PRHDT, FYEKMQ (reference sequence). The CDR3 extends over 15 amino acids.

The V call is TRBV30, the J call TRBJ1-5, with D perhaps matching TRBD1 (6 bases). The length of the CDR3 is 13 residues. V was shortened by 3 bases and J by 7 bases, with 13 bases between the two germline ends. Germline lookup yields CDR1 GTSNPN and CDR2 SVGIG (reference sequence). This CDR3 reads CAWSEDRLQPQHF. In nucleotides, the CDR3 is TGTGCCTGGAGCGAAGACAGGTTACAGCCCCAGCATTTT. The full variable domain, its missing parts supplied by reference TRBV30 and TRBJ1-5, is SQTIHQWPATLVQPVGSPLSLECTVEGTSNPNLYWYRQAAGRGLQLLFYSVGIGQISSEVPQNLSASRPQDRQFILSSKKLLLSDSGFYLCAWSEDRLQPQHFGDGTRLSIL.

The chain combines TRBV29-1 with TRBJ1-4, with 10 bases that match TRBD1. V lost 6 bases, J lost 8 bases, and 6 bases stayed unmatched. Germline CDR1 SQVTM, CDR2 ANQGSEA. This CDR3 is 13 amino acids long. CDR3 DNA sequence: TGCAGCGTAAAACCGACAGGGGGCGAAAAACTGTTTTTT. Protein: CSVKPTGGEKLFF.

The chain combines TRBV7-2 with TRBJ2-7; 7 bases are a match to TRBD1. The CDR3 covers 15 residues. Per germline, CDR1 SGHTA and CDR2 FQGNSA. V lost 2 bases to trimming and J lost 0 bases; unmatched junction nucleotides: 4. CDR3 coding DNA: TGTGCCAGCAGCTTAAGTGGACAGGCCTCCTACGAGCAGTACTTC. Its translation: CASSLSGQASYEQYF.

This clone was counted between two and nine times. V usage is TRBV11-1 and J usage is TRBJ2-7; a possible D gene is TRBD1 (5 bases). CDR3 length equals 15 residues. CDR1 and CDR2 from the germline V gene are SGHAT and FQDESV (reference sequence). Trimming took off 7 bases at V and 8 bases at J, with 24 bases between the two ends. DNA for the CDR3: TGTGCCAGCACCAGGACCCCCCCGCACCTGGGGCAGCAGTACTTC. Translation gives CASTRTPPHLGQQYF.

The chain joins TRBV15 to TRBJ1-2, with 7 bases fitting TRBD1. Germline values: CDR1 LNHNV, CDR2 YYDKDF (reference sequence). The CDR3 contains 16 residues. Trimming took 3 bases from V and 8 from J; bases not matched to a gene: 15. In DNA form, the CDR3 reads TGTGCCACCAGCAGGACCCGGCTTTACCACAGGGGCGGCTACACCTTC. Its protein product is CATSRTRLYHRGGYTF.

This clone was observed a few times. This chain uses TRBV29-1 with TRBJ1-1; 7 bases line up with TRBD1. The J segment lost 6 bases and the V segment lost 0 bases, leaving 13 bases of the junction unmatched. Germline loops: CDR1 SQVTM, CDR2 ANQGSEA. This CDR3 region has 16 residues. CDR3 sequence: CSVEDRPGQGVAEAFF. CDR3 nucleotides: TGCAGCGTTGAAGATAGACCCGGGCAGGGGGTCGCTGAAGCTTTCTTT.

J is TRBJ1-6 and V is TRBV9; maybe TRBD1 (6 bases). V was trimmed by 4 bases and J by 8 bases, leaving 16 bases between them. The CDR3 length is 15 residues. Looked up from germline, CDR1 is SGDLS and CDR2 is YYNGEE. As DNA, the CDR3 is TGTGCCAGCAGCATCTCCGGGACATCTGATTCACCCCTCCACTTT. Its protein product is CASSISGTSDSPLHF.

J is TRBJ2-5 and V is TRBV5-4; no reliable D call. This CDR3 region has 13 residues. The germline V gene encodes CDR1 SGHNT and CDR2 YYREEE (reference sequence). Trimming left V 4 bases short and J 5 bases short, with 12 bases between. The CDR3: CASSPGPGETQYF. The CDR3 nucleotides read TGTGCCAGCAGCCCCGGACCGGGTGAGACCCAGTACTTC.

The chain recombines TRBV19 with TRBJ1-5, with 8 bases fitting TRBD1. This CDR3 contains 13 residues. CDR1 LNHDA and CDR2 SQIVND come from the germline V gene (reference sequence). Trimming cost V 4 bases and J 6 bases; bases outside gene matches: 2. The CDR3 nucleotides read TGTGCCAGTAGTACGGACAGGGTTCAGCCCCAGCATTTT. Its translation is CASSTDRVQPQHF. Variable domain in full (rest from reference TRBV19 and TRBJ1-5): DGGITQSPKYLFRKEGQNVTLSCEQNLNHDAMYWYRQDPGQGLRLIYYSQIVNDFQKGDIAEGYSVSREKKESFPLTVTSAQKNPTAFYLCASSTDRVQPQHFGDGTRLSIL.

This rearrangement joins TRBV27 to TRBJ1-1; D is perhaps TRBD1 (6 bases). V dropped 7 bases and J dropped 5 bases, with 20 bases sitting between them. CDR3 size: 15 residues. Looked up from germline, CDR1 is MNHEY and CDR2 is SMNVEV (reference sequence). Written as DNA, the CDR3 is TGTGCCAGCAAAGACGGGGGCCCCACGAGGACTGAAGCTTTCTTT. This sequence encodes CASKDGGPTRTEAFF.

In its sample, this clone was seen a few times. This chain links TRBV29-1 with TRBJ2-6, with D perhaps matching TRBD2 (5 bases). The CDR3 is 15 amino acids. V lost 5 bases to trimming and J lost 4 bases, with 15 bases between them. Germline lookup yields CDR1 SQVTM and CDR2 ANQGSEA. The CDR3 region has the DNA TGCAGCGTTTCACAACTAGGCTCGGGGGCCAACGTCCTGACTTTC. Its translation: CSVSQLGSGANVLTF.

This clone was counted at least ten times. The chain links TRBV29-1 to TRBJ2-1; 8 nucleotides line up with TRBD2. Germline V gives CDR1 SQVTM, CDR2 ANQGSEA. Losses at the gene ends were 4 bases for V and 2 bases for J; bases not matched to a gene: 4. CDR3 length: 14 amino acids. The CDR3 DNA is TGCAGCGTTGTCCTAGCGGGCACCTACAATGAGCAGTTCTTC. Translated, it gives CSVVLAGTYNEQFF.

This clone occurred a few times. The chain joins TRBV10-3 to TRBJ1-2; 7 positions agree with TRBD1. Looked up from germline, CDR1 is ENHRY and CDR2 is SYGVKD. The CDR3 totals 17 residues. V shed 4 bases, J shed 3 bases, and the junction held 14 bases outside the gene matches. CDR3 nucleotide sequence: TGTGCCATCAGTGTGCTGACAGGGAGGGGATTAGACTATGGCTACACCTTC. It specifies CAISVLTGRGLDYGYTF.

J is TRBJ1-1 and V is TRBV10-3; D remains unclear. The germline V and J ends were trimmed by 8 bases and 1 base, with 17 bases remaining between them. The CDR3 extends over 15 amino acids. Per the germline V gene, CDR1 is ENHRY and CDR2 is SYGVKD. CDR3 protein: CAIRQDQRWNTEAFF. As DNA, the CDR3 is TGTGCCATCCGCCAGGACCAACGGTGGAACACTGAAGCTTTCTTT.

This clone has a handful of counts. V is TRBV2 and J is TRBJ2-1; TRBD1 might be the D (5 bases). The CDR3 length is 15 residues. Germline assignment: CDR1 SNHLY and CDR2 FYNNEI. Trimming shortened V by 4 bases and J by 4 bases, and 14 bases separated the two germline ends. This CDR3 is CASSVSTPGYNEQFF. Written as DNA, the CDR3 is TGTGCCAGCAGTGTGTCTACCCCAGGGTACAATGAGCAGTTCTTC.

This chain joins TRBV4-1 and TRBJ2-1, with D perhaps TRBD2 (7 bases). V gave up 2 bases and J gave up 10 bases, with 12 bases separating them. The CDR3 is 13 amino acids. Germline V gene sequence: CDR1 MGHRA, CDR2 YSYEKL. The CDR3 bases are TGCGCCAGCAGCCAACACAGGGACTACGAGCAGTTCTTC. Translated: CASSQHRDYEQFF.

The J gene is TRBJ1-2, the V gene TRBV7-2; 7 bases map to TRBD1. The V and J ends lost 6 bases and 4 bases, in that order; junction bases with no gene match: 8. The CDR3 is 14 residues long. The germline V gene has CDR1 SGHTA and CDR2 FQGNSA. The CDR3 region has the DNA TGTGCCAGCAGTTTCCGGGACAGCTTCTATGGCTACACCTTC. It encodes CASSFRDSFYGYTF.